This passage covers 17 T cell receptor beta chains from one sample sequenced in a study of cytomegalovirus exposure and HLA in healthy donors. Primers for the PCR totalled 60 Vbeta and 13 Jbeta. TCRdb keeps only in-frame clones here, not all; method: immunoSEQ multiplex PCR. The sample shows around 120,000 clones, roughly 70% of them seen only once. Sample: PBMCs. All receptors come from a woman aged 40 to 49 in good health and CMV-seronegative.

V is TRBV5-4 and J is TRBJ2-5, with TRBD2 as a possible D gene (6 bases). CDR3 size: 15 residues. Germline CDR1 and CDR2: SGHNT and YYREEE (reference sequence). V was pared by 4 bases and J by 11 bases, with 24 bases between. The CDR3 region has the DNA TGTGCCAGCAGCCACCTTGGAGCAGAGAATCGGGAGCAGTACTTC. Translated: CASSHLGAENREQYF.

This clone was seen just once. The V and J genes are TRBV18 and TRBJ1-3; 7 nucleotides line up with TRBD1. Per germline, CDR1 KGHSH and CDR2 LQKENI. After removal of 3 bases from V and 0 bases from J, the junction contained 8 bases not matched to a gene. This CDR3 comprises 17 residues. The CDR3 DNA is TGTGCCAGCTCACCGAAACAGGGACAGAGCTCTGGAAACACCATATATTTT. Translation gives CASSPKQGQSSGNTIYF.

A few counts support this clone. DNA for the CDR3: TGTGCCAGAAGCCCGCGGGGAGCTGACAATGAGCAGTTCTTC. It is translated as CARSPRGADNEQFF. The genes are TRBV5-3 and TRBJ2-1, with TRBD2 as a possible D gene (6 bases). TRBV5-3 falls under the ORF class, with uncertain function. The CDR3 spans 14 residues. The V and J ends lost 4 bases and 5 bases respectively, with 13 bases between them.

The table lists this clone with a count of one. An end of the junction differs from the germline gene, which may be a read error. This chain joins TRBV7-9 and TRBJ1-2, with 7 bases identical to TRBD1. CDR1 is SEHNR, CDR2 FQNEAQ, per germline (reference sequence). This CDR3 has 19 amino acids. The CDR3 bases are TGTTCCAGCAGCTTCGCCAGCCTTCATGACAGGGTAGCCAACTATGGCTACACCTTC. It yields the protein CSSSFASLHDRVANYGYTF.

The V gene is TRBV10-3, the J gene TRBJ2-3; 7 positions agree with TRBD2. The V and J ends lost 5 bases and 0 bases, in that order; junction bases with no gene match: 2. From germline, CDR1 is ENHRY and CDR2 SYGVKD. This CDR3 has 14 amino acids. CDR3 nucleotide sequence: TGTGCCATCAGTTCGGGGGGAAGCACAGATACGCAGTATTTT. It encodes CAISSGGSTDTQYF.

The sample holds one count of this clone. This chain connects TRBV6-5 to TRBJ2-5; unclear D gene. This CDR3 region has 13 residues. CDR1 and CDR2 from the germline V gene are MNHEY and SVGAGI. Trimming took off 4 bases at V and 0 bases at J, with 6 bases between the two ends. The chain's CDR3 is CASSFQYQETQYF. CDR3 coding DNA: TGTGCCAGCAGTTTCCAGTACCAAGAGACCCAGTACTTC.

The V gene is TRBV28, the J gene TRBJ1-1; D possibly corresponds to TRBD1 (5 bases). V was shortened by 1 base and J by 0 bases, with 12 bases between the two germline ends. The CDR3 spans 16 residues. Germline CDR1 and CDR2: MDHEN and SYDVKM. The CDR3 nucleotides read TGTGCCAGCAGTTTATCCGGGGACTACATGAACACTGAAGCTTTCTTT. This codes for CASSLSGDYMNTEAFF.

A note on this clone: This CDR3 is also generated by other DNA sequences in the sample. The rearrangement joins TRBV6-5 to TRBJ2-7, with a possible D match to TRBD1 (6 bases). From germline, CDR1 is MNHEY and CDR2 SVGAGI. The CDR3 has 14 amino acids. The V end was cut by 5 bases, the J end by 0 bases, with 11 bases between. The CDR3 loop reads CASSRTASSYEQYF. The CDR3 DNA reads TGTGCCAGCAGTCGGACAGCTAGCTCCTACGAGCAGTACTTC.

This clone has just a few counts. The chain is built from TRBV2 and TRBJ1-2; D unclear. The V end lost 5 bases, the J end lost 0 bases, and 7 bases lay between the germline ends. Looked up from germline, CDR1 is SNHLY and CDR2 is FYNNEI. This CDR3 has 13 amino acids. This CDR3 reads CASSPSANYGYTF. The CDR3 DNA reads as TGTGCCAGCAGTCCCAGTGCTAACTATGGCTACACCTTC.

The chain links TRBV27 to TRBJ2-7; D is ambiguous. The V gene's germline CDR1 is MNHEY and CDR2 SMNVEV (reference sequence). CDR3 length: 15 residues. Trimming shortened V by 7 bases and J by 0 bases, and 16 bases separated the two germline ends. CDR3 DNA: TGTGCCAGCAAGGCAGGAACAACTTTCTCCTACGAGCAGTACTTC. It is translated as CASKAGTTFSYEQYF.

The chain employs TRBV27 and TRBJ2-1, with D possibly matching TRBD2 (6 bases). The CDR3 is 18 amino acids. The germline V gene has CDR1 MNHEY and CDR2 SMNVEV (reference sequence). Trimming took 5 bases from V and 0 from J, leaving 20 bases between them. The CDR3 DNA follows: TGTGCCAGCAGTCAATACCATCCCGGGACTTACTCCTACAATGAGCAGTTCTTC. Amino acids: CASSQYHPGTYSYNEQFF.

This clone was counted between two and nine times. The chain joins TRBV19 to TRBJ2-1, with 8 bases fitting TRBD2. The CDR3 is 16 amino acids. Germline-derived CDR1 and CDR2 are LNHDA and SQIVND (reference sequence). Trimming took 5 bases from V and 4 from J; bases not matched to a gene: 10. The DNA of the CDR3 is TGTGCCAGTAGTGTACAACCGGGACTAGAATACAATGAGCAGTTCTTC. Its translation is CASSVQPGLEYNEQFF.

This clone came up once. The CDR3 is CASSADFGYGYTF. CDR3 DNA sequence: TGTGCCAGCAGCGCGGATTTCGGCTATGGCTACACCTTC. The chain is built from TRBV4-2 and TRBJ1-2; no clear D gene. The CDR3 has 13 residues. In germline, CDR1 is LGHNA, CDR2 YNFKEQ. With 5 bases removed from V and 4 bases from J, the gap between germline ends came to 11 bases.

CDR3 coding DNA: TGTGCCAGCAGCCAAGATGGCGGTAGCTCTGGAAACACCATATATTTT. It yields the protein CASSQDGGSSGNTIYF. The chain combines TRBV4-2 with TRBJ1-3, with unresolved D. V gave up 0 bases and J gave up 0 bases, with 9 bases separating them. CDR1 is LGHNA, CDR2 YNFKEQ, per germline. CDR3 length equals 16 residues.

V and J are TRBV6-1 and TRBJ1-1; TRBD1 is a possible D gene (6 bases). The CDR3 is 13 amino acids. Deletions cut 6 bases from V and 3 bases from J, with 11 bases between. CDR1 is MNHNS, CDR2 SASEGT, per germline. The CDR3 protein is CASSSDRYTEAFF. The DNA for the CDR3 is TGTGCCAGCAGCTCAGACAGGTACACTGAAGCTTTCTTT.

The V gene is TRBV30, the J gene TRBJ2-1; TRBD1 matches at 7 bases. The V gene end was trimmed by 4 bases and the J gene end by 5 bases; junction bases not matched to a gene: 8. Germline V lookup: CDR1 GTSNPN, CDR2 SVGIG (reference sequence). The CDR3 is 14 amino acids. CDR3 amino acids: CAWKKVTGHNEQFF. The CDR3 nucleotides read TGTGCCTGGAAAAAAGTGACAGGGCACAATGAGCAGTTCTTC. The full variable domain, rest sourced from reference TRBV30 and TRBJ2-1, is SQTIHQWPATLVQPVGSPLSLECTVEGTSNPNLYWYRQAAGRGLQLLFYSVGIGQISSEVPQNLSASRPQDRQFILSSKKLLLSDSGFYLCAWKKVTGHNEQFFGPGTRLTVL.

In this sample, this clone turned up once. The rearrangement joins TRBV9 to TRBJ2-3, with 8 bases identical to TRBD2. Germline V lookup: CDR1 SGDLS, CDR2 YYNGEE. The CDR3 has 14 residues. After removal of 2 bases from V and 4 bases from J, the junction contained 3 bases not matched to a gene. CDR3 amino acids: CASSVTSAPDTQYF. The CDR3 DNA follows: TGTGCCAGCAGCGTGACTAGCGCCCCAGATACGCAGTATTTT.